Below are 21 T cell receptor beta chains sequenced from a single sample in a study of blood T cell repertoires in COVID-19. Libraries were prepared by immunoSEQ multiplex PCR; TCRdb keeps only in-frame clonotypes and omits some of them. Among a few hundred thousand clones listed, 91% were seen once. What was sequenced was peripheral blood. The receptor source for this set is a person aged 18 to 35 with COVID-19, enrolled during active disease.

The rearrangement links TRBV28 to TRBJ2-7, with 15 bases identical to TRBD2. Germline V lookup: CDR1 MDHEN, CDR2 SYDVKM. This CDR3 region has 16 residues. V shed 3 bases, J shed 7 bases, and the junction held 7 bases outside the gene matches. CDR3 residues: CASSFYPGLAGGEQYF. CDR3 sequence (DNA): TGTGCCAGCAGTTTCTACCCGGGACTAGCGGGAGGAGAGCAGTACTTC.

The V and J genes are TRBV6-5 and TRBJ2-5, with D maybe TRBD1 (6 bases). Germline assignment: CDR1 MNHEY and CDR2 SVGAGI. This CDR3 is built from 14 residues. V lost 2 bases to trimming and J lost 6 bases, with 13 bases between them. CDR3 sequence (DNA): TGTGCCAGCAGTTACGGGCAGGGGCGACAGACCCAGTACTTC. This translates into CASSYGQGRQTQYF.

This rearrangement joins TRBV19 to TRBJ2-2; TRBD2 agrees at 8 bases. CDR3 length: 15 residues. Per germline, CDR1 LNHDA and CDR2 SQIVND (reference sequence). After removal of 6 bases from V and 5 bases from J, the junction contained 8 bases not matched to a gene. CDR3 in amino acids: CASSPPLAGTGELFF. CDR3 bases: TGTGCCAGTAGCCCTCCCTTAGCGGGAACCGGGGAGCTGTTTTTT.

This clone was counted a single time. The chain employs TRBV29-1 and TRBJ2-3; 10 positions match TRBD2. This CDR3 comprises 15 residues. The germline gives CDR1 SQVTM, CDR2 ANQGSEA. V lost 4 bases, J lost 4 bases, and 8 bases stayed unmatched. The CDR3 nucleotides read TGCAGCGTTGGGGGAGCTAGCGGGAGAGCAGATACGCAGTATTTT. This sequence encodes CSVGGASGRADTQYF.

The gene calls are TRBV5-4 and TRBJ2-2, with TRBD1 matching over 7 bases. Trimming cost V 2 bases and J 6 bases; bases outside gene matches: 1. The CDR3 sequence is 13 residues long. Germline V gene data show CDR1 as SGHNT and CDR2 as YYREEE (reference sequence). The CDR3 DNA reads TGTGCCAGCAGCTTCGGACAGGCCGGGGAGCTGTTTTTT. This gives the protein CASSFGQAGELFF.

The rearrangement links TRBV4-1 to TRBJ2-7, with TRBD2 matching 11 bases. J lost 3 bases, V lost 3 bases, and 4 bases had no gene match. Germline lookup yields CDR1 MGHRA and CDR2 YSYEKL. The CDR3 runs to 15 residues. The CDR3 reads CASSQTGLAGYEQYF. As DNA, the CDR3 is TGCGCCAGCAGCCAGACAGGACTAGCGGGCTACGAGCAGTACTTC.

The chain recombines TRBV10-3 with TRBJ1-3; D is unresolved. The CDR3 runs to 16 residues. CDR1 and CDR2 (germline): ENHRY, SYGVKD. The V gene lost 2 bases and the J gene lost 0 bases, with 11 bases spanning the gap. In nucleotides, the CDR3 is TGTGCCATCAGTGAGCGGACTCCGAGCTCTGGAAACACCATATATTTT. Protein sequence: CAISERTPSSGNTIYF.

The chain recombines TRBV12-3 or TRBV12-4 with TRBJ1-1, with D uncertain. Trimming pared 3 bases from V and 1 base from J, leaving 3 bases between. The CDR3 consists of 12 residues. The chain's CDR3 is CASSLANTEAFF. The CDR3 DNA reads as TGTGCCAGCAGTTTGGCGAACACTGAAGCTTTCTTT.

This chain uses TRBV24-1 with TRBJ2-3; tentatively, D is TRBD2 (5 bases). The germline gives CDR1 KGHDR, CDR2 SFDVKD. The CDR3 totals 18 residues. Trimming cost V 4 bases and J 0 bases, with 19 bases left between them. Here the CDR3 reads CATSDRLDMGGSTDTQYF. The DNA of the CDR3 is TGTGCCACCAGTGACCGGTTGGATATGGGCGGGAGCACAGATACGCAGTATTTT.

The chain uses TRBV29-1 and TRBJ1-1; tentative D call: TRBD1 (6 bases). CDR1 SQVTM and CDR2 ANQGSEA come from the germline V gene. CDR3 size: 13 residues. Trimming shortened V by 7 bases and J by 3 bases, and 15 bases separated the two germline ends. CDR3 in DNA: TGCAGCGCCGCAGGACAGATGGACACTGAAGCTTTCTTT. It codes for CSAAGQMDTEAFF.

J is TRBJ1-1 and V is TRBV3-1 (or the pseudogene TRBV3-2); 8 nucleotides line up with TRBD1. After removal of 1 base from V and 4 bases from J, the junction contained 5 bases not matched to a gene. This CDR3 contains 15 residues. CDR1 and CDR2 (germline): LGHDT, YNNKEL (reference sequence). CDR3 amino acids: CASSQGRGHFTEAFF. The CDR3 DNA reads TGTGCCAGCAGCCAAGGCAGGGGGCATTTCACTGAAGCTTTCTTT.

The V gene is TRBV24-1, the J gene TRBJ2-3, with a tentative D call TRBD1 (5 bases). The CDR3 is made up of 20 amino acids. Trimming removed 4 bases from V and 0 bases from J, with 25 bases in between. Per the germline V gene, CDR1 is KGHDR and CDR2 is SFDVKD. The CDR3 loop reads CATSDRDLTTVRASTDTQYF. In DNA, the CDR3 is TGTGCCACCAGTGACCGCGATCTAACGACAGTGCGAGCTAGCACAGATACGCAGTATTTT.

The V call is TRBV11-2, the J call TRBJ2-7; D is undetermined. The V end was cut by 5 bases, the J end by 4 bases, with 9 bases between. CDR3 length equals 12 residues. The V gene's germline CDR1 is SGHAT and CDR2 FQNNGV. As DNA, the CDR3 is TGTGCCAGCAGCGTCGGTCTGTACGAGCAGTACTTC. Protein sequence: CASSVGLYEQYF. The full variable domain, completed using reference TRBV11-2 and TRBJ2-7, is EAGVAQSPRYKIIEKRQSVAFWCNPISGHATLYWYQQILGQGPKLLIQFQNNGVVDDSQLPKDRFSAERLKGVDSTLKIQPAKLEDSAVYLCASSVGLYEQYFGPGTRLTVT.

The CDR3 DNA follows: TGCGCCAGCAGCCGGTCTGGGACAGGCAATGAAAAACTGTTTTTT. Translation: CASSRSGTGNEKLFF. The chain is built from TRBV4-3 and TRBJ1-4; 8 positions match TRBD1. The CDR3 contains 15 residues. V lost 4 bases and J lost 5; bases outside the gene matches: 6. Germline V gene lookup returns CDR1 LGHNA and CDR2 YSLEER.

The genes are TRBV11-2 and TRBJ2-7, with a possible D match to TRBD1 (5 bases). The CDR3 covers 14 residues. Germline V CDR1 and CDR2: SGHAT, FQNNGV. V lost 1 base to trimming and J lost 5 bases, with 12 bases between them. The chain's CDR3 is CASSLGRAVDEQYF. The CDR3 nucleotides read TGTGCCAGCAGCTTAGGCAGGGCCGTGGACGAGCAGTACTTC. Using reference TRBV11-2 and TRBJ2-7 for the parts outside the CDR3, the full variable domain is EAGVAQSPRYKIIEKRQSVAFWCNPISGHATLYWYQQILGQGPKLLIQFQNNGVVDDSQLPKDRFSAERLKGVDSTLKIQPAKLEDSAVYLCASSLGRAVDEQYFGPGTRLTVT.

The chain employs TRBV7-9 and TRBJ2-1, with D maybe TRBD1 (5 bases). Germline V gives CDR1 SEHNR, CDR2 FQNEAQ (reference sequence). This CDR3 has 15 residues. The ends were cut back, 5 bases at V and 5 bases at J, with 16 bases in the middle. For the CDR3, the DNA is TGTGCCAGCAGCAATTCTCTACAGGCTAACAATGAGCAGTTCTTC. Protein sequence: CASSNSLQANNEQFF.

V and J are TRBV5-1 and TRBJ1-2; possibly TRBD1 for D (5 bases). V lost 2 bases and J lost 7, with 12 bases in between. This CDR3 has 13 residues. Germline values: CDR1 SGHRS, CDR2 YFSETQ. The CDR3 loop is CASSLKGEAGYTF. CDR3 bases: TGCGCCAGCAGCTTAAAAGGGGAGGCTGGCTACACCTTC.

This clone was detected only once. The chain uses TRBV7-3 and TRBJ2-3; TRBD1 matches 7 bases. V was pared by 4 bases and J by 1 base, with 5 bases of the junction left unmatched. Germline-derived CDR1 and CDR2 are SGHTA and FQGTGA. CDR3 length: 15 amino acids. CDR3 sequence (DNA): TGTGCCAGCAGCTCGACAGGGTCCCGCACAGATACGCAGTATTTT. Translation gives CASSSTGSRTDTQYF.

The DNA for the CDR3 is TGTGCCAGCAGTCTTGGGGGGACAGGGGGCTACAATGAGCAGTTCTTC. It is translated as CASSLGGTGGYNEQFF. The chain has TRBV28 and TRBJ2-1; 11 bases match TRBD1. V shed 5 bases, J shed 3 bases, and the junction held 6 bases outside the gene matches. Germline V gene data show CDR1 as MDHEN and CDR2 as SYDVKM. This CDR3 has 16 residues.

V is TRBV11-2 and J is TRBJ1-2; 7 nucleotides line up with TRBD1. The CDR3 spans 14 residues. The junction had 8 bases not matched to a gene; V was cut back by 2 bases and J by 8 bases. Germline V gene data show CDR1 as SGHAT and CDR2 as FQNNGV. Written as DNA, the CDR3 is TGTGCCAGCAGCTTAATTCAACAGGGGCTCGGCTACACCTTC. Residues: CASSLIQQGLGYTF. Full variable domain (missing parts from reference TRBV11-2 and TRBJ1-2): EAGVAQSPRYKIIEKRQSVAFWCNPISGHATLYWYQQILGQGPKLLIQFQNNGVVDDSQLPKDRFSAERLKGVDSTLKIQPAKLEDSAVYLCASSLIQQGLGYTFGSGTRLTVV.

As regards this clone: This sample also contains other DNA sequences that code for the same CDR3. The DNA for the CDR3 is TGCGCCAGCAGCTTTACAGGGGGGCGGGATGGCTACACCTTC. The encoded protein is CASSFTGGRDGYTF. The rearrangement links TRBV5-1 to TRBJ1-2; 8 nucleotides match TRBD1. Germline lookup yields CDR1 SGHRS and CDR2 YFSETQ. J was trimmed by 6 bases and V by 2 bases; bases with no gene match: 6. The CDR3 is made up of 14 amino acids.